The 18 T cell receptor beta chains below come from one sample, sequenced in a study of T cells in women clearing cervical HPV infection. Measured with immunoSEQ multiplex PCR; TCRdb has only the in-frame clones, and not every one. The sample totals around 38,000 clones. Specimen: blood buffy coat. Receptor source: a woman between 18 and 75 years old with a cervical HPV16 infection that either progressed to CIN3+ or cleared (not recorded which).

About this clone itself: The read terminates 3 residues before the CDR3 end, so the remaining end is supplied by the germline J gene. The chain has TRBV2 and TRBJ1-1; 7 nucleotides align to TRBD1. The V segment lost 6 bases and the J segment 5 bases; nucleotides outside the gene matches: 9. The CDR3 sequence is 14 residues long. Germline CDR1 is SNHLY and CDR2 is FYNNEI. The covered CDR3 bases are TGTGCCAGCAGAGATCGACAGGGAGGAACTGAA. It specifies CASRDRQGGTE. The whole CDR3 region reads CASRDRQGGTEAFF.

About this clone itself: The read falls 3 residues short of the CDR3 end, and the missing part is taken from the germline J gene. The V gene is TRBV20-1, the J gene TRBJ2-3, with D maybe TRBD1 (5 bases). This CDR3 is built from 16 residues. Per germline, CDR1 DFQATT and CDR2 SNEGSKA (reference sequence). V was clipped by 3 bases and J by 2 bases, with 18 bases between them. The part of the CDR3 DNA that was read is TGCAGTGCTAGTCGCCTTGCCAGGGCTGACACAGATACG. Protein product: CSASRLARADTDT. The complete CDR3 reads CSASRLARADTDTQYF.

A word on this clone: The read falls 3 residues short of the CDR3 end, and the missing part is taken from the germline J gene. The rearrangement links TRBV20-1 to TRBJ1-4, with D possibly TRBD1 on 6 matching bases. CDR3 length: 15 amino acids. Germline values: CDR1 DFQATT, CDR2 SNEGSKA (reference sequence). The germline V and J ends were trimmed by 0 bases and 3 bases, with 11 bases remaining between them. The CDR3 reads CSARDLTGPNEKLFF. The CDR3 DNA, read in part, is TGCAGTGCTAGAGATCTAACAGGGCCTAATGAAAAA.

Comment on this clone: Sequencing ends 3 residues short of the CDR3 end; the germline J gene provides the rest. The rearrangement links TRBV6-2 or TRBV6-3 to TRBJ2-1; D not resolved. Germline-derived CDR1 and CDR2 are MNHEY and SVGEGT. The CDR3 has 13 amino acids. The V and J ends lost 3 bases and 2 bases respectively, with 5 bases between them. The covered CDR3 bases are TGTGCCAGCAGTTATAATCCCTACAATGAG. This gives the protein CASSYNPYNE. The full-length CDR3 reads as CASSYNPYNEQFF.

Worth noting for this clone: The observed sequence ends 3 residues before the CDR3 terminus, with the missing tail filled in from the germline J gene. This rearrangement joins TRBV20-1 to TRBJ2-3, with D unclear. Per germline, CDR1 DFQATT and CDR2 SNEGSKA (reference sequence). With 2 bases removed from V and 0 bases from J, the gap between germline ends came to 6 bases. The CDR3 loop spans 13 amino acids. The CDR3 spells CSARQLSTDTQYF. The CDR3 DNA, read in part, is TGCAGTGCTAGACAACTCAGCACAGATACG.

Remarks on this clone: The CDR3 end is not reached by the read, which stops 3 residues before it; the germline J gene fills it in. The chain carries TRBV5-1 and TRBJ2-5, with TRBD1 matching over 8 bases. J lost 5 bases, V lost 4 bases, and 7 bases had no gene match. CDR1 SGHRS and CDR2 YFSETQ come from the germline V gene. The CDR3 loop spans 14 amino acids. The DNA read from the CDR3 is TGCGCCAGCAGCGAGGACAGGGCCCGGGAGACC. It yields the protein CASSEDRARET. The entire CDR3 reads CASSEDRARETQYF.

Points on this clone: The missing CDR3 end, 3 residues past where the read stops, is filled in from the germline J gene. The chain couples TRBV30 to TRBJ1-5, with 11 bases aligning to TRBD1. The CDR3 is made up of 15 amino acids. Germline V CDR1 and CDR2: GTSNPN, SVGIG (reference sequence). The V segment lost 5 bases and the J segment 4 bases; nucleotides outside the gene matches: 7. The CDR3 bases that were read are TGTGCCTGGGGTAGTGGGGACAGGGGGAATCAGCCC. It codes for CAWGSGDRGNQP. The complete CDR3 reads CAWGSGDRGNQPQHF.

The chain's CDR3 is CASSPSEPGLAGDRQETQYF. Partial CDR3 DNA: TGTGCCAGCAGCCCATCCGAACCGGGACTAGCGGGGGACAGACAAGAGACC. The genes are TRBV4-2 and TRBJ2-5, with 14 bases identical to TRBD2. With the read ending 3 residues before the CDR3 end, the germline J gene is used to fill in that end. The CDR3 is 20 amino acids. CDR1 LGHNA and CDR2 YNFKEQ come from the germline V gene. V trimming: 4 bases; J trimming: 2 bases; junction bases outside the gene matches: 15.

With regard to this clone: The observed sequence ends 3 residues before the CDR3 terminus, with the missing tail filled in from the germline J gene. This rearrangement joins TRBV7-2 to TRBJ1-2, with a possible D match to TRBD1 (6 bases). Germline V gene data show CDR1 as SGHTA and CDR2 as FQGNSA. The CDR3 has 15 residues. Trimming cost V 2 bases and J 6 bases, with 16 bases left between them. The CDR3 protein is CASSLSTGSDDGYTF. Partial CDR3 DNA: TGTGCCAGCAGCTTAAGTACAGGGTCCGATGATGGC.

Worth noting for this clone: Read data end 3 residues before the CDR3 end; the end is taken from the germline J gene. The chain carries TRBV5-1 and TRBJ2-3; TRBD1 matches 8 bases. CDR1 is SGHRS, CDR2 YFSETQ, per germline. Germline trimming cut 1 base from V and 2 bases from J; bases unmatched to any gene: 3. The CDR3 consists of 15 residues. This CDR3 reads CASSLWGQDTDTQYF. CDR3 DNA (partial): TGCGCCAGCAGCTTGTGGGGACAGGACACAGATACG.

Notes on this clone: The read ends 3 residues before the CDR3 terminus; that terminus is restored from the germline J gene. The chain combines TRBV19 with TRBJ2-1; 10 bases fit TRBD2. V lost 7 bases, J lost 3 bases, and 6 bases stayed unmatched. This CDR3 is built from 15 residues. CDR1 LNHDA and CDR2 SQIVND come from the germline V gene (reference sequence). The CDR3 loop is CASTRIAGGYNEQFF. The CDR3 DNA, read in part, is TGTGCCAGTACCCGAATAGCGGGAGGCTACAATGAG. Full variable domain (remainder filled in from reference TRBV19 and TRBJ2-1): DGGITQSPKYLFRKEGQNVTLSCEQNLNHDAMYWYRQDPGQGLRLIYYSQIVNDFQKGDIAEGYSVSREKKESFPLTVTSAQKNPTAFYLCASTRIAGGYNEQFFGPGTRLTVL.

Of note for this clone: The read terminates 3 residues ahead of where the CDR3 ends, so the germline J gene completes it. The sample has other DNA sequences that encode this CDR3 too. The chain recombines TRBV7-6 with TRBJ1-1, with D possibly matching TRBD1 (5 bases). There are 15 residues in the CDR3. The germline gives CDR1 SGHVS, CDR2 FNYEAQ. The V gene lost 4 bases and the J gene lost 4 bases, with 16 bases spanning the gap. The CDR3 DNA, read in part, is TGTGCCAGCAGCTCCGGGACGGGGGAGAGCACTGAA. Translated, it gives CASSSGTGESTE. The full CDR3 protein reads CASSSGTGESTEAFF.

Details on this clone: The read ends 3 residues shy of where the CDR3 ends; the end is completed using the germline J gene. V is TRBV10-3 and J is TRBJ2-1, with TRBD1 as a possible D gene (5 bases). This CDR3 is 15 amino acids long. Trimming removed 8 bases at V and 1 base at J, with 15 bases between. From germline, CDR1 is ENHRY and CDR2 SYGVKD. The CDR3 sequence is CAIGRGSLSYNEQFF. The CDR3 bases that were read are TGTGCCATCGGTAGGGGCTCTCTATCCTACAATGAG.

About this clone: The DNA ends 3 residues before the CDR3 does, and the rest of the CDR3 is filled in from the germline J gene. V is TRBV7-9 and J is TRBJ2-7, with TRBD2 matching over 8 bases. Unmatched junction bases numbered 8, after V lost 4 bases and J lost 6 bases. Germline lookup yields CDR1 SEHNR and CDR2 FQNEAQ (reference sequence). The CDR3 is 14 amino acids. The sequenced part of the CDR3 DNA is TGTGCCAGCAGCTCCCAGCGGGAGAGAGGCGAG. Translated, it gives CASSSQRERGE. The full CDR3 is CASSSQRERGEQYF.

Comments on this clone: The CDR3 extends 3 residues past the end of the read, so its final part is completed from the germline J gene. This sequence joins TRBV19 and TRBJ1-6; weak D call: TRBD1 (5 bases). CDR3 size: 17 residues. The V end was cut by 1 base, the J end by 7 bases, with 17 bases between. Germline assignment: CDR1 LNHDA and CDR2 SQIVND (reference sequence). The covered CDR3 bases are TGTGCCAGTAGTATAGGAGGAGGAGACAGCCGGAATTCACCC. It specifies CASSIGGGDSRNSP. The full-length CDR3 reads as CASSIGGGDSRNSPLHF.

As concerns this clone: The read finishes 3 residues shy of the CDR3 end, and the germline J gene is used to complete it. V usage is TRBV19 and J usage is TRBJ1-1; TRBD1 matches 8 bases. Germline CDR1 is LNHDA and CDR2 is SQIVND (reference sequence). Losses at the gene ends were 1 base for V and 0 bases for J; bases not matched to a gene: 13. The CDR3 is 19 residues long. The sequenced part of the CDR3 DNA is TGTGCCAGTAGTATAGTTCAGTTGGGACAGGCTACCATGAACACTGAA. It translates to CASSIVQLGQATMNTE. The full-length CDR3 reads as CASSIVQLGQATMNTEAFF.

With regard to this clone: With the read ending 3 residues before the CDR3 end, the germline J gene is used to fill in that end. This sequence joins TRBV5-1 and TRBJ2-3; possible D gene TRBD1, 5 bases. This CDR3 comprises 20 residues. Trimming removed 0 bases from V and 0 bases from J, with 23 bases in between. CDR1 is SGHRS, CDR2 YFSETQ, per germline. CDR3 bases read: TGCGCCAGCAGCTTGGGTGTACAGGTCCGGATACTATTAAGCACAGATACG. Protein sequence: CASSLGVQVRILLSTDT. From start to end, the CDR3 is CASSLGVQVRILLSTDTQYF.

As concerns this clone: The sequenced fragment ends 3 residues before the CDR3 boundary, so the rest is inferred from the germline J gene. The rearrangement joins TRBV7-8 to TRBJ1-3; D remains ambiguous. The germline gives CDR1 SGHVS, CDR2 FQNEAQ. The CDR3 contains 15 residues. Trimming shortened V by 5 bases and J by 1 base, and 12 bases separated the two germline ends. The chain's CDR3 is CASSAHLLSGNTIYF. The CDR3 DNA, read in part, is TGTGCCAGCAGCGCACACCTCCTTTCTGGAAACACC.